This entry concerns a single TCR beta chain. This clone's antigen is unknown. No base quality information exists; no much larger clone differs at one position. A distance of 8 bases separates the germline ends of V and J, which lose 3 bases and 10 bases respectively. Counted from cysteine to phenylalanine, this CDR3 has 12 amino acids. CDR3 DNA is the only sequence kept; it has 36 bases, read in frame from the first base. The CDR1 and CDR2 encoded by the germline V gene are SGHDT and YYEEEE. The data are from a study of CD49a tissue-resident CD8 T cells in human skin (dated by TCRdb to 2015 to 2018). Regarding the research as a whole: Tissue-resident memory CD8+ T cell subsets in human skin, defined by CD49a, CD69 and CD103 expression, were examined in the study.

Libraries were built with the immunoSEQ multiplex PCR assay. Regarding the original processing steps: How frequently each TCR V beta family was used was compared between the sorted CD8+ T cell populations from blood, dermis and epidermis. The table comes from immuneACCESS by way of TCRdb, which keeps in-frame sequences with V and J called. Part of the clones is missing from these tables; in studies checked, under half for an unresolved V gene and the rest for unknown reasons. V, J and clone size derive from that table, while D and trimming were established from the DNA sequence. The sample records roughly 450 clones, roughly two thirds of which are singletons. 22% of the sample lies in the top ten. For 5 or 6 healthy donors, CD8+ T cells were sorted from blood, dermis and epidermis, and the TCR beta CDR3 regions of these cells were analysed. All TCR-sequenced donors were healthy individuals, and each provided both blood and skin samples. CD8+ T cell populations were isolated by sorting before TCR beta sequencing. Skin was separated into dermal and epidermal compartments before T cells were analysed.

This sequence originates from a human donor in good health. The chain is encoded by TRBV5-6 joined to TRBJ1-6; the D segment could be TRBD1, given 5 matching bases. What was sequenced was CD103- CD8+ T cells sorted from skin dermis. The DNA is as follows: TGTGCCAGCAGCTGGGGGGAATCACCCCTCCACTTT. This sequence encodes CASSWGESPLHF.